The 30 T cell receptor beta chains presented below share a single source sample, sequenced in a study of beta chain features in type 1 diabetes. Reverse transcribing all isolated RNA meant expressed TCRB transcripts were sequenced. Clones were read by immunoSEQ multiplex PCR, and TCRdb kept only the in-frame ones, dropping some. The profile shows 25,000 or so clones, 55% to 75% of them singletons. Material: Tregs from blood. The receptor set was obtained from a woman aged 40-49 years in good health.

The CDR3: CASSLDYYEQYF. The CDR3 DNA reads as TGTGCCAGCAGCTTGGATTACTACGAGCAGTACTTC. The chain links TRBV5-6 to TRBJ2-7; no reliable D call. Looked up from germline, CDR1 is SGHDT and CDR2 is YYEEEE. CDR3 length equals 12 residues. The V end lost 0 bases, the J end lost 3 bases, and 4 bases lay between the germline ends.

The chain joins TRBV7-8 to TRBJ1-1; the match to TRBD1 covers 9 bases. Germline CDR1 and CDR2: SGHVS and FQNEAQ. The CDR3 runs 14 residues. The V segment lost 1 base and the J segment 5 bases; nucleotides outside the gene matches: 2. The CDR3, as DNA: TGTGCCAGCAGCTTAGGACAGGGGGTGACTGAAGCTTTCTTT. This encodes CASSLGQGVTEAFF.

The gene calls are TRBV7-2 and TRBJ2-5; 12 nucleotides align to TRBD2. The CDR3 extends over 17 amino acids. Trimming took 2 bases from V and 2 from J; bases not matched to a gene: 6. Germline values: CDR1 SGHTA, CDR2 FQGNSA. Here the CDR3 reads CASSLLGTSGLQETQYF. CDR3 nucleotides: TGTGCCAGCAGCTTATTAGGGACTAGCGGGCTACAAGAGACCCAGTACTTC.

The chain couples TRBV5-1 to TRBJ1-4; D ambiguous. The CDR3 covers 15 residues. V gave up 7 bases and J gave up 2 bases, with 15 bases separating them. CDR1 and CDR2 from the germline V gene are SGHRS and YFSETQ. CDR3 residues: CASSPAGFTNEKLFF. CDR3 DNA: TGCGCCAGCTCTCCTGCGGGGTTCACTAATGAAAAACTGTTTTTT.

The CDR3 DNA is TGTGCCAGCAGTCGCACAGGGAATGGCTACACCTTC. Amino acids: CASSRTGNGYTF. The V and J genes are TRBV6-5 and TRBJ1-2; D possibly corresponds to TRBD1 (6 bases). Trimming shortened V by 5 bases and J by 6 bases, and 10 bases separated the two germline ends. Looked up from germline, CDR1 is MNHEY and CDR2 is SVGAGI. The CDR3 is made up of 12 amino acids.

CDR3 DNA: TGTGCCAGCAGTCCCCGGGATCCCAATGAGCAGTTCTTC. Its translation: CASSPRDPNEQFF. J is TRBJ2-1 and V is TRBV6-1, with D possibly being TRBD2 (5 bases). The ends were cut back, 5 bases at V and 6 bases at J, with 11 bases in the middle. The CDR3 spans 13 residues. The germline V gene has CDR1 MNHNS and CDR2 SASEGT.

As DNA, the CDR3 is TGTGCCAGCAGCTCTTTCACCGGGAGAAACTATGGCTACACCTTC. It is translated as CASSSFTGRNYGYTF. The chain has TRBV7-9 and TRBJ1-2; D is unclear. Germline V gene data show CDR1 as SEHNR and CDR2 as FQNEAQ (reference sequence). The CDR3 is 15 residues long. The V and J ends lost 4 bases and 2 bases respectively, with 14 bases between them.

The chain joins TRBV9 to TRBJ1-2; 8 bases line up with TRBD1. This CDR3 has 15 residues. Germline V gene data show CDR1 as SGDLS and CDR2 as YYNGEE. V gave up 4 bases and J gave up 4 bases; unmatched junction bases: 9. The CDR3 coding sequence is TGTGCCAGCAGCACGGGGACAGGCGCAGGCTATGGCTACACCTTC. Amino acid sequence: CASSTGTGAGYGYTF.

This chain uses TRBV6-5 with TRBJ2-3; 11 bases are shared with TRBD2. Germline CDR1 MNHEY, CDR2 SVGAGI. CDR3 length: 15 amino acids. With V trimmed by 4 bases and J by 2 bases, 2 bases remained unmatched. The CDR3 is CASSFSGGVTDTQYF. CDR3 nucleotides: TGTGCCAGCAGTTTTAGCGGGGGGGTCACAGATACGCAGTATTTT.

The chain recombines TRBV6-6 with TRBJ1-5; possibly TRBD1 for D (5 bases). V lost 8 bases and J lost 6, with 17 bases in between. Germline lookup yields CDR1 MNHNY and CDR2 SVGAGI (reference sequence). The CDR3 runs 14 residues. This CDR3 reads CASCPAAGGQPQHF. Here the CDR3 DNA reads TGTGCCAGCTGCCCGGCCGCGGGGGGTCAGCCCCAGCATTTT.

This clone turned up a few times. This chain uses TRBV6-5 with TRBJ1-2; D gene unclear. V shed 0 bases and J shed 3 bases, with 8 bases lying between them. CDR1 and CDR2 from the germline V gene are MNHEY and SVGAGI. The CDR3 extends over 14 amino acids. CDR3 nucleotide sequence: TGTGCCAGCAGTTACTCGTGGGCAGACTATGGCTACACCTTC. Its translation is CASSYSWADYGYTF.

The chain combines TRBV2 with TRBJ2-1; TRBD1 aligns across 9 bases. The CDR3 is made up of 15 amino acids. CDR1 and CDR2 (germline): SNHLY, FYNNEI. V trimming: 3 bases; J trimming: 7 bases; junction bases outside the gene matches: 7. As DNA, the CDR3 is TGTGCCAGCAGTGACTACAGGGGGCCGAGAAATGAGCAGTTCTTC. It specifies CASSDYRGPRNEQFF.

The chain uses TRBV29-1 and TRBJ2-1, with 9 bases matching TRBD1. The J segment lost 9 bases and the V segment lost 6 bases, leaving 6 bases of the junction unmatched. CDR1 and CDR2 from the germline V gene are SQVTM and ANQGSEA. The CDR3 has 12 residues. CDR3 in DNA: TGCAGCGTGGGGACAGGGATGGGTGAGCAGTTCTTC. Its protein is CSVGTGMGEQFF.

The sample holds one count of this clone. The germline gene is not matched at one end of the junction; a read error may be the cause. The chain combines TRBV7-6 with TRBJ2-5, with 10 nucleotides matching TRBD1. Germline-derived CDR1 and CDR2 are SGHVS and FNYEAQ. The CDR3 runs 18 residues. CDR3 nucleotide sequence: TGTGCCAGCAGCCTATTTTTAGTTGGGACAGGGGACCAAGAGACCCAATACTTC. Translating gives CASSLFLVGTGDQETQYF.

A few counts support this clone. This rearrangement joins TRBV19 to TRBJ1-5; TRBD1 is a possible D gene (5 bases). With 3 bases removed from V and 5 bases from J, the gap between germline ends came to 20 bases. From germline, CDR1 is LNHDA and CDR2 SQIVND (reference sequence). CDR3 length: 17 amino acids. CDR3 nucleotide sequence: TGTGCCAGTAGTATTCCCGCTTGGGGCAGGGCCTATCAGCCCCAGCATTTT. Its translation: CASSIPAWGRAYQPQHF.

V and J are TRBV7-2 and TRBJ2-4; D perhaps matches TRBD2 (6 bases). The CDR3 sequence is 18 residues long. CDR1 and CDR2 from the germline V gene are SGHTA and FQGNSA. V dropped 1 base and J dropped 8 bases, with 24 bases sitting between them. CDR3 in amino acids: CASSLEAGLRRGIYIQYF. CDR3 nucleotide sequence: TGTGCCAGCAGCTTAGAGGCAGGACTACGCCGCGGAATATACATTCAGTACTTC.

This clone was found once. The chain links TRBV19 to TRBJ2-7, with D unresolved. Germline V gene data show CDR1 as LNHDA and CDR2 as SQIVND (reference sequence). This CDR3 contains 16 residues. Trimming removed 5 bases from V and 0 bases from J, with 17 bases in between. The CDR3 DNA is TGTGCCAGTAGTCACCAAGACAAGTTTTTCTCCTACGAGCAGTACTTC. Residues: CASSHQDKFFSYEQYF.

This clone has just a few counts. The chain combines TRBV6-6 with TRBJ2-3; no definite D call. The length of the CDR3 is 14 residues. Germline-derived CDR1 and CDR2 are MNHNY and SVGAGI (reference sequence). The V and J ends lost 2 bases and 0 bases respectively, with 6 bases between them. The CDR3 loop reads CASSYGQSTDTQYF. CDR3 nucleotides: TGTGCCAGCAGTTACGGGCAGAGCACAGATACGCAGTATTTT.

V is TRBV6-6 and J is TRBJ1-5, with TRBD1 matching over 9 bases. This CDR3 is built from 16 residues. With V trimmed by 6 bases and J by 1 base, 7 bases remained unmatched. The germline V gene has CDR1 MNHNY and CDR2 SVGAGI (reference sequence). The CDR3: CASRRQGERSNQPQHF. CDR3 nucleotide sequence: TGTGCCAGCAGGAGACAGGGGGAGAGGAGCAATCAGCCCCAGCATTTT.

V is TRBV27 and J is TRBJ2-5, with D maybe TRBD1 (6 bases). The germline V gene has CDR1 MNHEY and CDR2 SMNVEV (reference sequence). V was cut by 4 bases and J by 6 bases, with 12 bases left in between. The CDR3 covers 13 residues. DNA of the CDR3: TGTGCCAGCAGTTCGCCCCGGGACAAGACCCAGTACTTC. It specifies CASSSPRDKTQYF.

CDR3 residues: CASSPGQGYGYTF. The CDR3 DNA reads as TGTGCCAGCTCACCCGGACAGGGTTACGGCTACACCTTC. V gene TRBV18 combines with J gene TRBJ1-2; 8 bases match TRBD1. J lost 8 bases, V lost 3 bases, and 5 bases had no gene match. The length of the CDR3 is 13 residues. In germline, CDR1 is KGHSH, CDR2 LQKENI.

The chain combines TRBV6-1 with TRBJ2-3, with D possibly being TRBD1 (5 bases). V gave up 0 bases and J gave up 1 base, with 11 bases separating them. This CDR3 region has 16 residues. Germline-derived CDR1 and CDR2 are MNHNS and SASEGT. CDR3 protein: CASSEAGVPGTDTQYF. CDR3 coding DNA: TGTGCCAGCAGTGAAGCAGGGGTTCCCGGCACAGATACGCAGTATTTT.

This chain links TRBV18 with TRBJ2-7; D possibly corresponds to TRBD1 (5 bases). Trimming stripped 3 bases from V and 4 bases from J, with 16 bases between. The CDR3 is made up of 15 amino acids. The V gene's germline CDR1 is KGHSH and CDR2 LQKENI. This CDR3 reads CASSPPSRAKYEQYF. The CDR3 DNA is TGTGCCAGCTCACCTCCCAGCAGGGCCAAATACGAGCAGTACTTC.

The gene calls are TRBV2 and TRBJ2-3; D is perhaps TRBD2 (7 bases). CDR1 is SNHLY and CDR2 is FYNNEI in the germline V gene. There are 14 residues in the CDR3. Trimming shortened V by 9 bases and J by 5 bases, and 18 bases separated the two germline ends. The CDR3 DNA reads TGTGCCAGTCAATATAGGGGGGGACTAGATACGCAGTATTTT. This codes for CASQYRGGLDTQYF. The complete variable domain, with remaining parts taken from reference TRBV2 and TRBJ2-3, reads EPEVTQTPSHQVTQMGQEVILRCVPISNHLYFYWYRQILGQKVEFLVSFYNNEISEKSEIFDDQFSVERPDGSNFTLKIRSTKLEDSAMYFCASQYRGGLDTQYFGPGTRLTVL.

This clone came up a few times. The chain joins TRBV7-9 to TRBJ2-1; D might be TRBD2 (6 bases). CDR1 is SEHNR and CDR2 is FQNEAQ in the germline V gene (reference sequence). This CDR3 contains 14 residues. Trimming removed 5 bases from V and 8 bases from J, with 16 bases in between. The CDR3 loop reads CASSPPGPGDEQFF. CDR3 DNA: TGTGCCAGCAGCCCGCCGGGACCGGGGGATGAGCAGTTCTTC.

The chain uses TRBV5-4 and TRBJ2-3, with 7 bases matching TRBD2. Germline assignment: CDR1 SGHNT and CDR2 YYREEE (reference sequence). With V trimmed by 0 bases and J by 1 base, 5 bases remained unmatched. The CDR3 contains 16 residues. CDR3 in amino acids: CASSLDGGGRTDTQYF. The CDR3 coding sequence is TGTGCCAGCAGCTTGGATGGCGGGGGACGCACAGATACGCAGTATTTT.

V is TRBV2 and J is TRBJ1-2, with 7 bases lining up with TRBD1. The CDR3 contains 14 residues. Germline-derived CDR1 and CDR2 are SNHLY and FYNNEI. Losses at the gene ends were 9 bases for V and 1 base for J; bases not matched to a gene: 8. CDR3 region: CASSWDRVNYGYTF. In DNA, the CDR3 is TGTGCCAGTTCCTGGGACAGAGTTAACTATGGCTACACCTTC.

This rearrangement joins TRBV10-2 to TRBJ2-3; 12 nucleotides agree with TRBD2. This CDR3 spans 17 amino acids. The germline gives CDR1 WSHSY, CDR2 SAAADI. Trimming removed 5 bases from V and 7 bases from J; junction bases left unmatched: 13. The CDR3 DNA is TGCGCCAGCAGTCCCAGACTTGGACTAGCGGGGTCAAATACGCAGTATTTT. Translating it yields CASSPRLGLAGSNTQYF.

This clone has just one count. This chain links TRBV2 with TRBJ1-4; D perhaps matches TRBD1 (5 bases). Deletions cut 4 bases from V and 8 bases from J, with 17 bases between. The length of the CDR3 is 15 residues. Per germline, CDR1 SNHLY and CDR2 FYNNEI. The chain's CDR3 is CASSVDRGSGEKLFF. CDR3 in DNA: TGTGCCAGCAGTGTCGATCGGGGGAGTGGAGAAAAACTGTTTTTT. Full variable domain (rest looked up from reference TRBV2 and TRBJ1-4): EPEVTQTPSHQVTQMGQEVILRCVPISNHLYFYWYRQILGQKVEFLVSFYNNEISEKSEIFDDQFSVERPDGSNFTLKIRSTKLEDSAMYFCASSVDRGSGEKLFFGSGTQLSVL.

The table lists this clone with a few counts. V gene TRBV4-1 combines with J gene TRBJ2-2, with D maybe TRBD1 (6 bases). The CDR3 totals 16 residues. V lost 1 base to trimming and J lost 6 bases, with 15 bases between them. CDR1 and CDR2 from the germline V gene are MGHRA and YSYEKL. The CDR3 DNA reads TGCGCCAGCAGCCAAGCCGGTACAGGGCGATCCGGGGAGCTGTTTTTT. Residues: CASSQAGTGRSGELFF.